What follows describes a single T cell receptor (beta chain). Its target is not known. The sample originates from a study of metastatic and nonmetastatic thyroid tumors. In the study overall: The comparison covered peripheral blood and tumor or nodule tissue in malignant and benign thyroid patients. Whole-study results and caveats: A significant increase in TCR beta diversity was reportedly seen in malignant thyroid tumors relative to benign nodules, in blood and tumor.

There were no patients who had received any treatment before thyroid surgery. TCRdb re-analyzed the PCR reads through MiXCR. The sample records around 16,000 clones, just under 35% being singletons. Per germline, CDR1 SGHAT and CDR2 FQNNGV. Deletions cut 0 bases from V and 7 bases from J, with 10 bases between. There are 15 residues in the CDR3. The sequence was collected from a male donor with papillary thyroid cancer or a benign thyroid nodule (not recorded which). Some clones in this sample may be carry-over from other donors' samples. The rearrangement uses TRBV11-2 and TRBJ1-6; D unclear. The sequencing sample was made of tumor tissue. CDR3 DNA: TGTGCCAGCAGCTTAGATCCAGGACGGAATTCACCCCTCCACTTT. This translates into CASSLDPGRNSPLHF.